This T cell receptor (beta chain) was obtained from a study of metastatic and nonmetastatic thyroid tumors. In the study overall: Repertoire data that came from the blood and tumor or nodule tissue of malignant and benign thyroid patients were compared. Study-wide findings and caveats: Malignant tumors reportedly showed significantly higher TCR beta diversity than benign nodules in both blood and tumor.

V shed 7 bases and J 6 bases; nucleotides not matched to a gene: 3. CDR1 is MNHNS and CDR2 is SASEGT in the germline V gene. This CDR3 has 12 residues. No patient had received any treatment before thyroid surgery. This clone was detected many times. Its target is not known. In the study's own analysis: Clinicopathological groups differed in CDR3, with these differences serving to build a distant-metastasis classifier for papillary thyroid cancer. TCRdb re-called clones via MiXCR from the PCR reads. The V and J calls were not made by the authors but by TCRdb's processing. The sample lists roughly 46,000 clones; around 25% were seen once.

The TCR sequence derives from a male donor with papillary thyroid cancer or a benign thyroid nodule (not recorded which). Some clones in this sample may be carry-over from other donors' samples. The sample was blood. This chain connects TRBV6-1 to TRBJ2-1, with TRBD1 matching 7 bases. CDR3 in amino acids: CASNNRGNEQFF. The CDR3 coding sequence is TGTGCCAGCAACAACAGGGGCAATGAGCAGTTCTTC.